The next 17 T cell receptor beta chains were all read from a single sample in a study of CD8+ T cells in alopecia areata. RNA extraction and reverse transcription yielded cDNA as sequencing template. Measured with immunoSEQ multiplex PCR; TCRdb has only the in-frame clones, and not every one. This sample has some 200,000 clones; over 40% occur once, and the top ten carry about 2.6%. The sample's treatment: oral pan-JAK inhibitor, 5-10 mg twice daily. Here the sequenced sample was CD4+ T cells sorted from blood, taken at approximately week 36, from a patient treated with tofacitinib. All receptors come from a human donor with alopecia areata.

The chain is built from TRBV6-5 and TRBJ1-5; perhaps TRBD1 as D (6 bases). From germline, CDR1 is MNHEY and CDR2 SVGAGI. The CDR3 is made up of 16 amino acids. The V end was cut by 2 bases, the J end by 2 bases, with 13 bases between. CDR3 protein: CASSYTAPGGNQPQHF. The CDR3 DNA reads TGTGCCAGCAGTTACACGGCCCCAGGGGGCAATCAGCCCCAGCATTTT.

The chain has TRBV5-4 and TRBJ2-5, with TRBD1 identical over 8 bases. V shed 4 bases and J 4 bases; nucleotides not matched to a gene: 6. Per germline, CDR1 SGHNT and CDR2 YYREEE (reference sequence). The CDR3 has 14 amino acids. In nucleotides, the CDR3 is TGTGCCAGCAGCCCAGGACAGGGATCAGAGACCCAGTACTTC. Translated: CASSPGQGSETQYF.

The table lists this clone with a count of one. V gene TRBV20-1 combines with J gene TRBJ2-5; D gene unclear. Trimming took 7 bases from V and 1 from J, leaving 7 bases between them. Germline CDR1 and CDR2: DFQATT and SNEGSKA (reference sequence). The CDR3 runs 11 residues. Here the CDR3 reads CSGGIQETQYF. DNA of the CDR3: TGCAGTGGAGGTATCCAAGAGACCCAGTACTTC.

This chain uses TRBV7-2 with TRBJ2-5; D unclear. This CDR3 has 12 residues. Trimming left V 4 bases short and J 5 bases short, with 8 bases between. The germline V gene encodes CDR1 SGHTA and CDR2 FQGNSA. CDR3 DNA: TGTGCCAGCAGCTCTCAGCCGGAGACCCAGTACTTC. Protein product: CASSSQPETQYF.

This clone was seen once. The V and J genes are TRBV5-4 and TRBJ1-1; a weak D match, TRBD1 (6 bases). Germline CDR1 SGHNT, CDR2 YYREEE (reference sequence). V was clipped by 6 bases and J by 2 bases, with 14 bases between them. CDR3 length: 14 residues. Written as DNA, the CDR3 is TGTGCCAGCAACACCAGGGGTATCAACACTGAAGCTTTCTTT. Protein product: CASNTRGINTEAFF.

This clone was seen a few times. V usage is TRBV7-2 and J usage is TRBJ2-1; D is unclear. V lost 2 bases, J lost 5 bases, and 4 bases lay in between. Germline CDR1 reads SGHTA; CDR2 reads FQGNSA. The CDR3 has 12 residues. CDR3 in DNA: TGTGCCAGCAGCTTACAGGACAATGAGCAGTTCTTC. As protein: CASSLQDNEQFF.

The chain employs TRBV18 and TRBJ2-1, with D possibly TRBD2 on 5 matching bases. The germline gives CDR1 KGHSH, CDR2 LQKENI. This CDR3 is built from 15 residues. V was clipped by 5 bases and J by 3 bases, with 14 bases between them. CDR3 DNA: TGTGCCAGCTCATCACTCGAGCGGAACTACAATGAGCAGTTCTTC. Its protein product is CASSSLERNYNEQFF. The full variable domain, its missing parts supplied by reference TRBV18 and TRBJ2-1, is NAGVMQNPRHLVRRRGQEARLRCSPMKGHSHVYWYRQLPEEGLKFMVYLQKENIIDESGMPKERFSAEFPKEGPSILRIQQVVRGDSAAYFCASSSLERNYNEQFFGPGTRLTVL.

The V and J genes are TRBV7-2 and TRBJ2-7; TRBD2 agrees at 7 bases. CDR1 SGHTA and CDR2 FQGNSA come from the germline V gene. J was trimmed by 2 bases and V by 4 bases; bases with no gene match: 11. This CDR3 spans 16 amino acids. The CDR3 DNA reads TGTGCCAGCAGCTCCCCGGGAGGCCCTGGAACCTACGAGCAGTACTTC. Translated: CASSSPGGPGTYEQYF.

Only a few counts were recorded for this clone. V and J are TRBV5-4 and TRBJ2-1; the D gene is possibly TRBD2 (5 bases). This CDR3 has 16 amino acids. Between the trimmed V and J ends, which lost 1 base and 2 bases, there was a span of 13 bases. The germline gives CDR1 SGHNT, CDR2 YYREEE (reference sequence). The CDR3 DNA reads as TGTGCCAGCAGCTTGATGAGCGGAAGAGCCTACAATGAGCAGTTCTTC. Amino acid sequence: CASSLMSGRAYNEQFF.

This clone was observed a few times. The J gene is TRBJ2-5, the V gene TRBV5-1; a weak D match, TRBD2 (6 bases). The CDR3 totals 18 residues. Trimming cost V 4 bases and J 5 bases, with 27 bases left between them. Germline lookup yields CDR1 SGHRS and CDR2 YFSETQ. The CDR3 loop is CASSPRDFAGRGRETQYF. CDR3 bases: TGCGCCAGCAGCCCCCGAGACTTCGCGGGACGTGGCAGGGAGACCCAGTACTTC.

The V call is TRBV29-1, the J call TRBJ2-7; no definite D call. CDR3 length: 12 residues. Germline-derived CDR1 and CDR2 are SQVTM and ANQGSEA. Trimming left V 5 bases short and J 2 bases short, with 10 bases between. The CDR3 sequence is CSVIGYTYEQYF. DNA of the CDR3: TGCAGCGTTATAGGATACACCTACGAGCAGTACTTC.

This clone was observed a handful of times. The chain is built from TRBV7-2 and TRBJ2-3; D uncertain. V lost 5 bases and J lost 0, with 9 bases in between. Germline CDR1 SGHTA, CDR2 FQGNSA. CDR3 length: 14 amino acids. The DNA for the CDR3 is TGTGCCAGCAGCCTTGCGTATAGCACAGATACGCAGTATTTT. Translating it yields CASSLAYSTDTQYF.

This clone has more than one count but fewer than ten. V is TRBV29-1 and J is TRBJ2-1; 7 nucleotides align to TRBD1. The CDR3 extends over 12 amino acids. Germline V gives CDR1 SQVTM, CDR2 ANQGSEA. V was clipped by 5 bases and J by 10 bases; unmatched bases: 8. The CDR3, as DNA: TGCAGCGTTTGCGACAGGGCCAGCGAGCAGTTCTTC. Translation: CSVCDRASEQFF.

This clone came up once. V and J are TRBV10-2 and TRBJ2-1; unclear D gene. The V and J ends lost 6 bases and 0 bases respectively, with 15 bases between them. CDR3 length: 16 residues. The germline V gene encodes CDR1 WSHSY and CDR2 SAAADI. The CDR3 DNA is TGCGCCAGCAGCCGCGGTCCAGCGAGCTCCTACAATGAGCAGTTCTTC. Translating gives CASSRGPASSYNEQFF.

The CDR3 sequence: CASSLRSLDTQYF. CDR3 coding DNA: TGTGCCAGCAGCTTAAGGTCGTTGGATACGCAGTATTTT. The chain combines TRBV13 with TRBJ2-3; D call uncertain. V was cut by 2 bases and J by 6 bases, with 9 bases left in between. The CDR3 extends over 13 amino acids. The germline V gene encodes CDR1 PRHDT and CDR2 FYEKMQ (reference sequence).

The chain links TRBV4-1 to TRBJ2-2; the match to TRBD1 covers 8 bases. Germline CDR1 and CDR2: MGHRA and YSYEKL. With 0 bases clipped from V and 3 bases from J, the junction kept 3 bases outside the gene matches. The CDR3 totals 16 residues. CDR3 coding DNA: TGCGCCAGCAGCCAAGATGGCAGGGGGCACACCGGGGAGCTGTTTTTT. It codes for CASSQDGRGHTGELFF.

The chain recombines TRBV6-5 with TRBJ2-3; D assignment may be TRBD1 or TRBD2 (6 bases each). The CDR3 totals 14 residues. Trimming left V 7 bases short and J 5 bases short, with 16 bases between. Germline V lookup: CDR1 MNHEY, CDR2 SVGAGI. CDR3 coding DNA: TGTGCCAGCAAAGGGGGGTCGGTAGGAGATACGCAGTATTTT. Translated: CASKGGSVGDTQYF.